The sequence of this T cell receptor beta chain was determined in a study of vaccination and CD4 T cells after COVID-19. The Oncomine TCR Beta short-read assay was applied to DNA of cultured CD4+ T cells. TCRdb re-derived calls from the PCR reads in MiXCR, one entry per CDR3 protein. This sample has 15,000 to 20,000 distinct CDR3 sequences, with about three fifths found just once. To note about this clonotype: The antigen remains unidentified.

The treatment here: roughly 10-day PBMC culture with coronavirus spike peptide pools or control peptides (ViraFEST assay). The TCR originated in a human donor who had recovered from COVID-19. The specimen was CD4+ T cells from blood, cultured in vitro.

The CDR3, as DNA: TGTGCCAGCAGGACCGACGGGACAGGGCATAATTCACCCCTCCACTTT. Protein: CASRTDGTGHNSPLHF. This chain joins TRBV28 and TRBJ1-6, with 9 nucleotides matching TRBD1. The V segment lost 6 bases and the J segment 5 bases; nucleotides outside the gene matches: 8. The germline gives CDR1 MDHEN, CDR2 SYDVKM. The CDR3 has 16 amino acids. The full variable domain, in which reference TRBV28 and TRBJ1-6 provide the parts outside the CDR3, is DVKVTQSSRYLVKRTGEKVFLECVQDMDHENMFWYRQDPGLGLRLIYFSYDVKMKEKGDIPEGYSVSREKKERFSLILESASTNQTSMYLCASRTDGTGHNSPLHFGNGTRLTVT.